These 20 T cell receptor beta chains originate from one sample sequenced in a study of CD8 T cells in ankylosing spondylitis. Findings of the study overall: A TCR beta motif of seven or eight highly homologous variants appeared characteristic of ankylosing spondylitis blood.

What these receptors recognize is not known. TCRdb processed the 5' RACE reads anew with MiXCR; each CDR3 protein has one entry. This repertoire shows hundreds of thousands of distinct CDR3 sequences, about 15% found once; its top ten account for over 0.9%. The sequenced material came from blood, either unsorted or a sorted T cell fraction (not recorded which). These receptors came from a male donor with ankylosing spondylitis.

This clonotype came up many times. This chain joins TRBV12-3 or TRBV12-4 and TRBJ1-1; D gene unclear. V gave up 6 bases and J gave up 0 bases, with 14 bases separating them. This CDR3 has 15 amino acids. The DNA for the CDR3 is TGTGCCAGCAGGCACAATGACGGGGTGAACACTGAAGCTTTCTTT. Protein: CASRHNDGVNTEAFF.

This clonotype was found a few times. The rearrangement uses TRBV18 and TRBJ2-7; the match to TRBD1 covers 9 bases. Germline CDR1 and CDR2: KGHSH and LQKENI. The CDR3 has 14 amino acids. V dropped 6 bases and J dropped 5; count of bases not matched to a gene: 8. CDR3 region: CASSQQGAENEQYF. CDR3 DNA sequence: TGTGCCAGCTCCCAACAGGGGGCTGAGAACGAGCAGTACTTC.

This clonotype was observed many times. The chain is built from TRBV5-1 and TRBJ1-2; 7 bases are a match to TRBD1. The CDR3 loop spans 12 amino acids. CDR1 is SGHRS, CDR2 YFSETQ, per germline. Unmatched junction bases numbered 1, after V lost 0 bases and J lost 8 bases. The CDR3 loop is CASSLETGGYTF. Here the CDR3 DNA reads TGCGCCAGCAGCTTGGAGACAGGGGGCTACACCTTC.

The rearrangement joins TRBV7-9 to TRBJ2-1; the match to TRBD2 covers 7 bases. The CDR3 length is 14 residues. Trimming removed 5 bases from V and 9 bases from J; junction bases left unmatched: 10. From germline, CDR1 is SEHNR and CDR2 FQNEAQ (reference sequence). The DNA of the CDR3 is TGTGCCAGCAGCCCGCGACTAGCATGGGCTGAGCAGTTCTTC. This sequence encodes CASSPRLAWAEQFF.

This clonotype was recorded a few times. The chain combines TRBV11-2 with TRBJ2-3; TRBD2 might be the D (5 bases). The CDR3 consists of 16 residues. Germline assignment: CDR1 SGHAT and CDR2 FQNNGV. Trimming removed 5 bases from V and 0 bases from J, with 15 bases in between. CDR3 sequence reads: CASSLARSRSTDTQYF. In DNA form, the CDR3 reads TGTGCCAGCAGCCTAGCTCGTAGCAGAAGCACAGATACGCAGTATTTT. Looking up the rest from reference TRBV11-2 and TRBJ2-3 gives the full variable domain: EAGVAQSPRYKIIEKRQSVAFWCNPISGHATLYWYQQILGQGPKLLIQFQNNGVVDDSQLPKDRFSAERLKGVDSTLKIQPAKLEDSAVYLCASSLARSRSTDTQYFGPGTRLTVL.

This clonotype was detected many times. The gene calls are TRBV20-1 and TRBJ2-1; the D gene is possibly TRBD2 (6 bases). This CDR3 spans 14 amino acids. CDR1 and CDR2 from the germline V gene are DFQATT and SNEGSKA (reference sequence). V lost 8 bases and J lost 4, with 18 bases in between. CDR3: CSTSGTRGYNEQFF. DNA of the CDR3: TGCAGTACATCCGGGACGCGGGGATACAATGAGCAGTTCTTC.

This clonotype has at least ten counts. The DNA of the CDR3 is TGTGCCAGCAGTCCACCAGGCAGGACGAACACCGGGGAGCTGTTTTTT. It specifies CASSPPGRTNTGELFF. The chain uses TRBV12-3 or TRBV12-4 and TRBJ2-2; D not certain. The CDR3 is 16 residues long. The V end lost 5 bases, the J end lost 0 bases, and 13 bases lay between the germline ends.

Only a few counts were recorded for this clonotype. The J gene is TRBJ2-3, the V gene TRBV2, with D unclear. Germline assignment: CDR1 SNHLY and CDR2 FYNNEI. The CDR3 is 14 residues long. V lost 5 bases, J lost 1 base, and 10 bases lay in between. The CDR3 loop is CASSLHVRTDTQYF. The CDR3 DNA sequence: TGTGCCAGCAGTCTCCACGTCCGCACAGATACGCAGTATTTT.

This sequence joins TRBV7-8 and TRBJ2-3; 14 bases fit TRBD2. This CDR3 is built from 19 residues. Germline V gene lookup returns CDR1 SGHVS and CDR2 FQNEAQ. Losses at the gene ends were 5 bases for V and 0 bases for J; bases not matched to a gene: 10. The chain's CDR3 is CASSPRTSGGYPSTDTQYF. CDR3 DNA sequence: TGTGCCAGCAGCCCCAGGACTAGCGGGGGGTATCCCAGCACAGATACGCAGTATTTT.

The chain joins TRBV5-1 to TRBJ1-1; D unresolved. Deletions cut 1 base from V and 5 bases from J, with 12 bases between. The germline CDR1 and CDR2 sequences are SGHRS and YFSETQ. The CDR3 is 14 residues long. CDR3 sequence: CASSLNVQATEAFF. CDR3 sequence (DNA): TGCGCCAGCAGCTTGAATGTCCAGGCGACTGAAGCTTTCTTT. The complete variable domain, with remaining parts taken from reference TRBV5-1 and TRBJ1-1, reads KAGVTQTPRYLIKTRGQQVTLSCSPISGHRSVSWYQQTPGQGLQFLFEYFSETQRNKGNFPGRFSGRQFSNSRSEMNVSTLELGDSALYLCASSLNVQATEAFFGQGTRLTVV.

This clonotype was seen only a few times. The V call is TRBV6-2 or TRBV6-3, the J call TRBJ1-2; TRBD1 matches at 8 bases. This CDR3 has 14 residues. Trimming cost V 6 bases and J 0 bases; bases outside gene matches: 3. Germline CDR1 is MNHEY and CDR2 is SVGEGT. CDR3 region: CASRTGGSNYGYTF. CDR3 bases: TGTGCCAGCAGAACAGGGGGGTCTAACTATGGCTACACCTTC.

The J gene is TRBJ1-1, the V gene TRBV19; D unclear. Per germline, CDR1 LNHDA and CDR2 SQIVND (reference sequence). The CDR3 is made up of 14 amino acids. V was clipped by 6 bases and J by 4 bases, with 15 bases between them. The CDR3 DNA sequence: TGTGCCAGTAGAAGACCGGGAAGCGGCACTGAAGCTTTCTTT. Amino acids: CASRRPGSGTEAFF. Combining the CDR3 with reference TRBV19 and TRBJ1-1 gives the whole variable domain DGGITQSPKYLFRKEGQNVTLSCEQNLNHDAMYWYRQDPGQGLRLIYYSQIVNDFQKGDIAEGYSVSREKKESFPLTVTSAQKNPTAFYLCASRRPGSGTEAFFGQGTRLTVV.

The sample holds a few counts of this clonotype. The CDR3 reads CASSLGSTGINEKLFF. CDR3 DNA sequence: TGTGCCAGCAGCTTGGGATCTACAGGGATTAATGAAAAACTGTTTTTT. The chain is built from TRBV5-6 and TRBJ1-4; possibly TRBD1 for D (6 bases). The V and J ends lost 0 bases and 4 bases respectively, with 13 bases between them. Germline lookup yields CDR1 SGHDT and CDR2 YYEEEE. The CDR3 is made up of 16 amino acids.

Many counts were recorded for this clonotype. The chain links TRBV6-1 to TRBJ1-6; perhaps TRBD1 as D (6 bases). The length of the CDR3 is 13 residues. V was shortened by 7 bases and J by 7 bases, with 11 bases between the two germline ends. Germline V CDR1 and CDR2: MNHNS, SASEGT. Here the CDR3 DNA reads TGTGCCAGCATCCTTCAGGGGAATTCACCCCTCCACTTT. Protein product: CASILQGNSPLHF.

The rearrangement uses TRBV2 and TRBJ2-2; maybe TRBD1 (6 bases). The CDR3 totals 15 residues. Germline assignment: CDR1 SNHLY and CDR2 FYNNEI. The V end was cut by 2 bases, the J end by 5 bases, with 12 bases between. The CDR3 DNA reads TGTGCCAGCAGTGAAAACAGGGTGGGGACCGGGGAGCTGTTTTTT. Translated, it gives CASSENRVGTGELFF. Supplemented by reference TRBV2 and TRBJ2-2, the full variable domain reads EPEVTQTPSHQVTQMGQEVILRCVPISNHLYFYWYRQILGQKVEFLVSFYNNEISEKSEIFDDQFSVERPDGSNFTLKIRSTKLEDSAMYFCASSENRVGTGELFFGEGSRLTVL.

The chain links TRBV3-1 to TRBJ1-4; D remains ambiguous. Germline assignment: CDR1 LGHDT and CDR2 YNNKEL (reference sequence). This CDR3 is built from 18 residues. Trimming pared 2 bases from V and 5 bases from J, leaving 21 bases between. The CDR3 bases are TGTGCCAGCAGCCAAACAAAGCGCGGGAGAGGCTTAAATGAAAAACTGTTTTTT. Its translation is CASSQTKRGRGLNEKLFF.

The J gene is TRBJ2-2, the V gene TRBV20-1; TRBD2 agrees at 9 bases. Trimming at V came to 2 bases and at J to 5 bases, leaving 9 bases not matched to a gene. The CDR3 consists of 16 residues. Per germline, CDR1 DFQATT and CDR2 SNEGSKA (reference sequence). CDR3 sequence reads: CSARSSGRIMTGELFF. The CDR3 DNA follows: TGCAGTGCTAGATCGAGCGGGAGGATCATGACCGGGGAGCTGTTTTTT.

V gene TRBV12-3 or TRBV12-4 combines with J gene TRBJ1-5; D ambiguous. The germline V and J ends were trimmed by 2 bases and 4 bases, with 12 bases remaining between them. The CDR3 covers 15 residues. The CDR3 DNA is TGTGCCAGCAGTTTATCGGGTTTTGTTAATCAGCCCCAGCATTTT. Residues: CASSLSGFVNQPQHF.

The J gene is TRBJ2-3, the V gene TRBV20-1, with TRBD2 matching 10 bases. The V segment lost 1 base and the J segment 3 bases; nucleotides outside the gene matches: 7. CDR3 length: 16 amino acids. The germline V gene has CDR1 DFQATT and CDR2 SNEGSKA (reference sequence). This CDR3 is CSARARTSGRTDTQYF. The CDR3 bases are TGCAGTGCTAGAGCAAGGACTAGCGGACGAACAGATACGCAGTATTTT.

This clonotype was found a few times. The V call is TRBV11-1, the J call TRBJ1-1; 7 bases fit TRBD1. Germline V gene sequence: CDR1 SGHAT, CDR2 FQDESV (reference sequence). CDR3 length: 12 amino acids. Losses at the gene ends were 5 bases for V and 7 bases for J; bases not matched to a gene: 4. The CDR3: CASSPRQGEAFF. The CDR3 DNA reads as TGTGCCAGCAGCCCCCGACAGGGTGAAGCTTTCTTT.